The present entry profiles one TCR beta chain with its context. Clones were sequenced by immunoSEQ multiplex PCR, and TCRdb holds only the in-frame ones, with some missing. The sample contains hundreds of thousands of clones, around 78% of which appear only once. This record comes from a study of shared T cell receptors in the human thymus. CDR3 size: 18 residues. Trimming at V came to 2 bases and at J to 2 bases, leaving 13 bases not matched to a gene. CDR1 is PRHDT, CDR2 FYEKMQ, per germline (reference sequence). The sample also formed part of further work on human thymus T cells. That study adds: Corrective surgery for congenital heart defects was being performed on the healthy Finnish infants who were the donors. Repertoires sampled from thymus and blood appeared biased in V and J gene usage.

V gene TRBV13 combines with J gene TRBJ2-3, with TRBD2 matching 7 bases. Source material: thymocytes. This TCR derives from a boy in the first two years of life with a congenital heart defect. The CDR3 coding sequence is TGTGCCAGCAGCTTATCAGCCACGGCGGGAGCAAACACAGATACGCAGTATTTT. Encoded protein: CASSLSATAGANTDTQYF. The full variable domain, with the rest looked up from reference TRBV13 and TRBJ2-3, is AAGVIQSPRHLIKEKRETATLKCYPIPRHDTVYWYQQGPGQDPQFLISFYEKMQSDKGSIPDRFSAQQFSDYHSELNMSSLELGDSALYFCASSLSATAGANTDTQYFGPGTRLTVL.